This T cell receptor beta chain was recorded in a study of T cell clonality in common variable immunodeficiency (dated by TCRdb to 2014 to 2015). Standard criteria, namely reduction of serum IgG, IgA and/or IgM below the normal range together with specific antibody deficiency, were applied for the diagnosis of CVID. There were around 44 subjects in the CVID group (roughly 29 male and 15 or so female), ranging in age from roughly 9 to 65 years, with a mean age of around 40. Most of the CVID patients and most of the healthy controls were of Caucasian heritage. Replacement immunoglobulin therapy had been administered to all CVID subjects for at least one year at the time of study participation. At blood collection, none of the CVID subjects was ill or on immunomodulatory or immunosuppressive medication. From each donor, roughly 5 to 9 ml of heparinized peripheral whole blood was collected. Genomic DNA from adults with common variable immune deficiency (CVID) and from healthy adult controls was the source for sequencing TCRbeta CDR3 repertoires. Diluted blood was density-centrifuged over Hypaque 1077 or Ficoll-Paque to isolate peripheral blood mononuclear cells. Genomic DNA was obtained from unsorted mononuclear cells using either Qiagen column purification or a centrifugation-based method.

CVID samples and control samples contributed equivalent amounts of genomic DNA as sequencing input. For every sample, a 60 bp segment covering the rearranged TCRbeta CDR3 region was amplified and then sequenced. TCRbeta amplification used the immunoSEQ assay, a bias-corrected multiplex PCR with high-throughput sequencing. The original pipeline was this. Each unique nucleotide sequence was treated as a clone and annotated with V, D and J genes, copy number and frequency. Sequences were labeled productive if in frame, and non-productive if out of frame or containing stop codons. As previously described, clonality was calculated on the basis of Shannon's entropy. Mean CDR3 Kyte-Doolittle hydropathy was derived from the predicted amino acid sequences of productive clones. Hierarchical clustering of scaled V gene usage was performed with the R hclust function using Manhattan distance and complete linkage. Clone sharing by CDR3 amino acid sequence was assessed by resampling 12 repertoires per group over 100 rounds. The repertoires were searched for 55 to 75 published EBV-specific and approximately 250 published CMV-specific TCRbeta sequences. Analysis left out a couple of CVID samples that produced under 10,000 sequences, so fewer than 55 CVID repertoires remained. TCRdb retrieved this table from immuneACCESS and kept in-frame rearrangements only. Not all clones are present; in checked studies, unresolved V genes account for under half, and no reason is known for the remainder. V and J calls plus clone size are reproduced from that table; the DNA served to infer D and trimming. Here the sample lists tens of thousands of clones, none seen once only. The top ten constitute about 2% of the sample.

This clone has ten or more counts. Its binding antigen is unknown. With the read ending 3 residues before the CDR3 end, the germline J gene is used to fill in that end. In the germline V gene, CDR1 corresponds to MGHRA and CDR2 to YSYEKL. There are 15 amino acids in the CDR3, from cysteine to phenylalanine inclusive. Of the CDR3's DNA, 36 bases were read; they are in frame from base 1. V lost 6 bases and J lost 2 bases, and the count of bases not matched to a germline gene is 5. Overall results and qualifications from the work: Fewer TCRbeta clones were shared among CVID subjects than among healthy controls (p < 0.0001). TCRbeta clonality was higher in CVID subjects than in healthy controls (t-test p = 0.018), and the increase was most characteristic of about a third of subjects. Even though DNA input was equal, the average per sample came to 80,000 to 100,000 unique sequences for controls compared with around 33,000 for CVID samples. It was noted by the authors that sequencing of the repertoires of T cell subpopulations would be needed to clarify the cause of the increased clonality in CVID. Patient heterogeneity within the CVID cohort put limits on correlating repertoire features with clinical complications. CVID TCRbeta sequences reportedly showed fewer deletions and N-nucleotide insertions and lacked highly modified clones with 13 or more V deletions.

The sequence is built from TRBV4-1 and TRBJ2-5; 11 nucleotides in the junction match TRBD2. This sequence was found in a human donor with common variable immunodeficiency. The sample was peripheral blood mononuclear cells. The encoded CDR3 is CASRTGTSGQETQYF. Incomplete CDR3 DNA: TGCGCCAGCAGAACAGGGACTAGCGGACAAGAGACC.